The 4 T cell receptor beta chains below come from one sample, sequenced in a study of spatial heterogeneity in lung cancer (dated by TCRdb to the late 2010s). The library relied on 5' RACE. Reads for this sample came from a NextSeq 500. Clones were called with MiXCR by TCRdb after fastp trimmed the public reads at Q25, and only in-frame beta chains were retained. Every distinct CDR3 protein forms one entry, paired with its most common genes and DNA. For this sample the table gives roughly 8,200 distinct CDR3 sequences, of which over 7.5% were detected only once. The ten biggest clones cover about 32% of the sample. The meaning of the sample's time point label: sample taken at primary tumor resection. Whole RNA extracted from tumor and nontumor lung tissue, or from cryopreserved PBMC samples, was used for TCR sequencing without cell sorting. The sequences come from PBMCs, collected at surgery. The receptors come from a female donor with early-stage non-small cell lung cancer.

This clonotype has at least ten counts. The rearrangement uses TRBV23-1 and TRBJ2-1, with TRBD1 matching over 8 bases. TRBV23-1 is treated as an ORF (open reading frame) with a function not yet certain. This CDR3 has 19 amino acids. The junction had 19 bases not matched to a gene; V was cut back by 3 bases and J by 6 bases. This CDR3 is CASSQTTAFRTGCPNEQFF. CDR3 DNA sequence: TGCGCCAGCAGTCAGACAACGGCCTTCAGGACAGGGTGTCCCAATGAGCAGTTCTTC.

This clonotype came up many times. This chain uses TRBV12-3 or TRBV12-4 with TRBJ2-1, with 8 bases that match TRBD1. CDR3 size: 14 residues. Trimming took 1 base from V and 9 from J; bases not matched to a gene: 5. This CDR3 reads CASSLGTGIGEQFF. CDR3 coding DNA: TGTGCCAGCAGTTTAGGGACAGGGATCGGTGAGCAGTTCTTC.

J is TRBJ2-2 and V is TRBV3-1; weak D call: TRBD1 (7 bases). V gave up 4 bases and J gave up 3 bases, with 15 bases separating them. The germline V gene encodes CDR1 LGHDT and CDR2 YNNKEL (reference sequence). The CDR3 has 16 residues. DNA for the CDR3: TGTGCCAGCAGCCGCGGGACAGAACTTTACACCGGGGAGCTGTTTTTT. This translates into CASSRGTELYTGELFF.

There are many counts of this clonotype. The chain employs TRBV6-1 and TRBJ2-1; D is unresolved. This CDR3 has 12 amino acids. Trimming took off 6 bases at V and 8 bases at J, with 11 bases between the two ends. Germline V gene lookup returns CDR1 MNHNS and CDR2 SASEGT. CDR3 coding DNA: TGTGCCAGCAGCTCGACAAGAGATGAGCAGTTCTTC. Translating gives CASSSTRDEQFF.